The 17 T cell receptor beta chains reported below all come from one sample, sequenced in a study of shared clonotypes between healthy human individuals. Sequenced by immunoSEQ multiplex PCR; TCRdb stores in-frame clones only, minus some. The sample shows 1.6 million or so clones, approximately 98.5% of them seen only once. Sample: naive CD4+ T cells sorted from blood. Regarding subset: CD45RA+ positively selected. All receptors derive from a man aged 30 to 39 in good health.

The rearrangement uses TRBV5-1 and TRBJ2-3; 11 bases line up with TRBD2. J gave up 2 bases and V 1 base, and 12 bases lay outside the gene matches. The CDR3 is 19 residues long. Looked up from germline, CDR1 is SGHRS and CDR2 is YFSETQ. The CDR3 sequence is CASSLRGVAGGPVTDTQYF. In DNA, the CDR3 is TGCGCCAGCAGCTTGAGAGGGGTAGCGGGAGGGCCGGTCACAGATACGCAGTATTTT.

The count of this clone is one. The J gene is TRBJ1-2, the V gene TRBV18; D perhaps matches TRBD1 (5 bases). Germline-derived CDR1 and CDR2 are KGHSH and LQKENI. CDR3 size: 14 residues. Between the trimmed V and J ends, which lost 5 bases and 8 bases, there was a span of 18 bases. CDR3 region: CASSSSGADGGYTF. CDR3 in DNA: TGTGCCAGCTCATCTTCCGGGGCGGATGGAGGCTACACCTTC.

The chain joins TRBV9 to TRBJ1-2, with unresolved D. This CDR3 has 12 residues. V lost 3 bases and J 7 bases, leaving 10 bases between the germline ends. Germline-derived CDR1 and CDR2 are SGDLS and YYNGEE. This CDR3 is CASSAVRFGYTF. The CDR3 DNA is TGTGCCAGCAGCGCCGTCCGATTTGGCTACACCTTC.

In the case of this clone: With a much larger clone just one base away, this may be a read error. This chain connects TRBV5-1 to TRBJ2-2, with TRBD1 as a possible D gene (5 bases). The ends were cut back, 0 bases at V and 1 base at J, with 7 bases in the middle. There are 15 residues in the CDR3. Germline V gene sequence: CDR1 SGHRS, CDR2 YFSETQ. As DNA, the CDR3 is TGCGCCAGCAGCTTGGGGACAATGAACACCGGGGAGCTGTTTTTT. Its translation is CASSLGTMNTGELFF.

This sequence joins TRBV7-2 and TRBJ1-5; D not certain. Looked up from germline, CDR1 is SGHTA and CDR2 is FQGNSA. The CDR3 length is 13 residues. Trimming removed 5 bases at V and 5 bases at J, with 10 bases between. This CDR3 is CASSKSSHQPQHF. In DNA form, the CDR3 reads TGTGCCAGCAGCAAAAGTTCCCATCAGCCCCAGCATTTT.

This CDR3 is CASSGSGSGANVLTF. For the CDR3, the DNA is TGTGCCAGCAGCGGTAGCGGCTCTGGGGCCAACGTCCTGACTTTC. The chain is built from TRBV9 and TRBJ2-6, with a weak D call TRBD2 (6 bases). Trimming pared 3 bases from V and 0 bases from J, leaving 7 bases between. The CDR3 consists of 15 residues. Germline V gives CDR1 SGDLS, CDR2 YYNGEE.

This clone was observed once. V is TRBV16 and J is TRBJ1-2, with a possible D match to TRBD1 (5 bases). The V gene lost 2 bases and the J gene lost 8 bases, with 15 bases spanning the gap. Germline V gives CDR1 KGHSY, CDR2 FQNENV. This CDR3 spans 14 amino acids. CDR3 protein: CASSQLPGGRGYTF. CDR3 DNA sequence: TGTGCCAGCAGCCAACTCCCGGGGGGTCGAGGCTACACCTTC.

The rearrangement links TRBV7-2 to TRBJ2-1; D is undetermined. Germline V gene lookup returns CDR1 SGHTA and CDR2 FQGNSA. The CDR3 sequence is 15 residues long. The germline V and J ends were trimmed by 1 base and 5 bases, with 12 bases remaining between them. CDR3 sequence reads: CASSLEGLENNEQFF. CDR3 DNA: TGTGCCAGCAGCTTAGAAGGTTTGGAAAACAATGAGCAGTTCTTC.

J is TRBJ2-1 and V is TRBV6-5; D unresolved. Trimming pared 0 bases from V and 10 bases from J, leaving 16 bases between. This CDR3 comprises 15 residues. Per germline, CDR1 MNHEY and CDR2 SVGAGI. CDR3 nucleotides: TGTGCCAGCAGTTACTCGAGTCTAGTTTCATGGGAGCAGTTCTTC. This codes for CASSYSSLVSWEQFF.

Concerning this clone itself: Other DNA sequences in this sample translate to the same CDR3. This chain uses TRBV9 with TRBJ2-5; TRBD1 matches at 9 bases. Germline CDR1 is SGDLS and CDR2 is YYNGEE. The J segment lost 5 bases and the V segment lost 4 bases, leaving 6 bases of the junction unmatched. This CDR3 contains 14 residues. The DNA of the CDR3 is TGTGCCAGCAGCCCCCGACAGGGGGGTGAGACCCAGTACTTC. It specifies CASSPRQGGETQYF.

The chain couples TRBV7-6 to TRBJ2-1, with a possible D match to TRBD2 (6 bases). The CDR3 contains 15 residues. Deletions cut 4 bases from V and 2 bases from J, with 12 bases between. Germline V gene data show CDR1 as SGHVS and CDR2 as FNYEAQ. This chain's CDR3 is CASSSRLGPYNEQFF. The DNA for the CDR3 is TGTGCCAGCAGCTCTCGACTAGGCCCCTACAATGAGCAGTTCTTC.

The V gene is TRBV6-6, the J gene TRBJ2-7; D possibly corresponds to TRBD2 (6 bases). V gave up 6 bases and J gave up 2 bases, with 17 bases separating them. CDR1 and CDR2 (germline): MNHNY, SVGAGI (reference sequence). The CDR3 sequence is 15 residues long. The CDR3 DNA sequence: TGTGCCAGCAGCTTCCCCGGGAGCTCGCCCTACGAGCAGTACTTC. This translates into CASSFPGSSPYEQYF.

CDR3 DNA: TGCGCCAGCAGCTTGGCCGACAGGGCGGATGGCTACACCTTC. This translates into CASSLADRADGYTF. The chain links TRBV5-1 to TRBJ1-2; 7 nucleotides match TRBD1. The germline V gene encodes CDR1 SGHRS and CDR2 YFSETQ. V was clipped by 0 bases and J by 6 bases; unmatched bases: 5. The CDR3 runs to 14 residues.

This chain links TRBV18 with TRBJ2-7; 7 bases map to TRBD1. Germline CDR1 reads KGHSH; CDR2 reads LQKENI. This CDR3 spans 14 amino acids. J gave up 3 bases and V 4 bases, and 6 bases lay outside the gene matches. CDR3 amino acids: CASSQTGVVYEQYF. The CDR3 DNA is TGTGCCAGCTCACAAACAGGGGTTGTCTACGAGCAGTACTTC.

The gene calls are TRBV28 and TRBJ1-5; D is perhaps TRBD1 (5 bases). The length of the CDR3 is 14 residues. V lost 6 bases and J lost 2, with 11 bases in between. From germline, CDR1 is MDHEN and CDR2 SYDVKM. CDR3 sequence reads: CASRSGHGNQPQHF. The CDR3 nucleotides are TGTGCCAGCAGGAGCGGACACGGCAATCAGCCCCAGCATTTT. Full variable domain (rest looked up from reference TRBV28 and TRBJ1-5): DVKVTQSSRYLVKRTGEKVFLECVQDMDHENMFWYRQDPGLGLRLIYFSYDVKMKEKGDIPEGYSVSREKKERFSLILESASTNQTSMYLCASRSGHGNQPQHFGDGTRLSIL.

CDR3 DNA: TGTGCCAGCAGCTTTGGGGGAATCTATGGCTACACCTTC. It translates to CASSFGGIYGYTF. This chain connects TRBV7-8 to TRBJ1-2; a weak D match, TRBD1 (5 bases). From germline, CDR1 is SGHVS and CDR2 FQNEAQ. The CDR3 spans 13 residues. Deletions cut 3 bases from V and 4 bases from J, with 9 bases between. The full variable domain, rest sourced from reference TRBV7-8 and TRBJ1-2, is GAGVSQSPRYKVAKRGQDVALRCDPISGHVSLFWYQQALGQGPEFLTYFQNEAQLDKSGLPSDRFFAERPEGSVSTLKIQRTQQEDSAVYLCASSFGGIYGYTFGSGTRLTVV.

The chain uses TRBV7-8 and TRBJ2-3, with D uncertain. Germline values: CDR1 SGHVS, CDR2 FQNEAQ. Trimming cost V 7 bases and J 0 bases, with 17 bases left between them. There are 16 residues in the CDR3. The CDR3 region is CASNPRAATSTDTQYF. The CDR3 DNA sequence: TGTGCCAGCAACCCACGGGCAGCCACTAGCACAGATACGCAGTATTTT.